This T cell receptor beta chain was observed in a study of blood T cell repertoires in COVID-19. The wider study: Donors in the United States, Italy and Spain gave samples during acute or convalescent COVID-19.

Germline values: CDR1 MNHNS, CDR2 SASEGT. This CDR3 contains 13 residues. The V end lost 2 bases, the J end lost 6 bases, and 10 bases lay between the germline ends. Assay: immunoSEQ multiplex PCR; the TCRdb copy retains only in-frame clones and omits some. Of roughly 400,000 clones in the sample, 80% to 95% were seen once. Sequenced input: PBMCs or T cells enriched from blood (not recorded which). The chain employs TRBV6-1 and TRBJ1-1, with D maybe TRBD1 (5 bases). The TCR was taken from a woman between 40 and 50 years old who had been exposed to COVID-19. For the CDR3, the DNA is TGTGCCAGCAGTGAACTGGGAGGGGCTGAAGCTTTCTTT. This codes for CASSELGGAEAFF.